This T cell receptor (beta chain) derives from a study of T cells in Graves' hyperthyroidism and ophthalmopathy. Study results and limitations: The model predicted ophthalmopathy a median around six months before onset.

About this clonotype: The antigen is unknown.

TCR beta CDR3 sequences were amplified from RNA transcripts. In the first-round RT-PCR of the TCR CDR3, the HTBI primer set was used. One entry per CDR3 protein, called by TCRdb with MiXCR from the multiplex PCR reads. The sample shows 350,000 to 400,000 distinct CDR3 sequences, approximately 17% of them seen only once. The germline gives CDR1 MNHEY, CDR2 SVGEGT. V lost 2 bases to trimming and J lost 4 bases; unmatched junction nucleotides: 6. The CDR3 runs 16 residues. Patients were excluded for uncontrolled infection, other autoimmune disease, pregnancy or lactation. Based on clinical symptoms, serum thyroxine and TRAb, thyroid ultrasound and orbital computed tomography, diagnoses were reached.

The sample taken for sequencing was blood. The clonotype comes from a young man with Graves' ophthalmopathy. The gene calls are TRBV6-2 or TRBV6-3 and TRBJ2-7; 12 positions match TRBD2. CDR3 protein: CASSYTTSGGMYEQYF. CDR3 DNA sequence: TGTGCCAGCAGTTACACCACTAGCGGGGGGATGTACGAGCAGTACTTC.